These 29 T cell receptor beta chains came from one sample sequenced in a study of patients and donors after allogeneic stem cell transplantation. Each CDR3 protein gets one entry after TCRdb re-called the RT-PCR reads with MiXCR. The repertoire holds under 170,000 distinct CDR3 sequences, with 30% to 45% as singletons. The material sequenced was blood, either unsorted or a sorted T cell fraction (not recorded which). The receptors come from a human donor who was either an allogeneic HSCT recipient or a stem cell or donor lymphocyte infusion donor (not recorded which). It is not recorded whose cells these are; they may come from a transplant donor.

There are many counts of this clonotype. The CDR3 reads CSAPRNYGYTF. The CDR3 nucleotides are TGCAGTGCTCCTCGAAACTATGGCTACACCTTC. The chain recombines TRBV20-1 with TRBJ1-2; D ambiguous. Looked up from germline, CDR1 is DFQATT and CDR2 is SNEGSKA (reference sequence). Trimming shortened V by 5 bases and J by 2 bases, and 6 bases separated the two germline ends. The CDR3 extends over 11 amino acids.

The chain combines TRBV29-1 with TRBJ1-1, with 7 bases that match TRBD1. CDR3 length: 13 residues. Germline CDR1 and CDR2: SQVTM and ANQGSEA. V shed 5 bases, J shed 4 bases, and the junction held 7 bases outside the gene matches. In DNA form, the CDR3 reads TGCAGCGTTTACACAGGGGCAGGCACTGAAGCTTTCTTT. It is translated as CSVYTGAGTEAFF.

This chain connects TRBV29-1 to TRBJ1-5; TRBD1 matches at 7 bases. Germline assignment: CDR1 SQVTM and CDR2 ANQGSEA. CDR3 size: 13 residues. The junction had 7 bases not matched to a gene; V was cut back by 7 bases and J by 4 bases. The CDR3 DNA sequence: TGCAGCGCTCAGACAGGGCTTAATCAGCCCCAGCATTTT. This sequence encodes CSAQTGLNQPQHF. The variable domain in full, completed from reference TRBV29-1 and TRBJ1-5, reads SAVISQKPSRDICQRGTSLTIQCQVDSQVTMMFWYRQQPGQSLTLIATANQGSEATYESGFVIDKFPISRPNLTFSTLTVSNMSPEDSSIYLCSAQTGLNQPQHFGDGTRLSIL.

This clonotype has just a few counts. This chain joins TRBV18 and TRBJ1-1, with D possibly being TRBD1 (5 bases). CDR3 length equals 14 residues. V shed 3 bases and J shed 4 bases, with 12 bases lying between them. The germline gives CDR1 KGHSH, CDR2 LQKENI. The CDR3 bases are TGTGCCAGCTCACCCCTTGGGGGTACCACTGAAGCTTTCTTT. This gives the protein CASSPLGGTTEAFF.

The rearrangement links TRBV5-5 to TRBJ1-6, with D unresolved. Germline CDR1 SGHKS, CDR2 YYEKEE (reference sequence). This CDR3 has 12 residues. Trimming removed 5 bases at V and 13 bases at J, with 13 bases between. CDR3 sequence reads: CASRDPPSPLHF. CDR3 in DNA: TGTGCCAGCAGAGACCCGCCGTCGCCCCTCCACTTT. Together with reference TRBV5-5 and TRBJ1-6, the CDR3 gives the full variable domain: DAGVTQSPTHLIKTRGQQVTLRCSPISGHKSVSWYQQVLGQGPQFIFQYYEKEERGRGNFPDRFSARQFPNYSSELNVNALLLGDSALYLCASRDPPSPLHFGNGTRLTVT.

The chain joins TRBV12-3 or TRBV12-4 to TRBJ2-2, with D unresolved. The CDR3 sequence is 11 residues long. The germline V and J ends were trimmed by 6 bases and 6 bases, with 5 bases remaining between them. CDR3 residues: CASSWAGELFF. For the CDR3, the DNA is TGTGCCAGCAGCTGGGCCGGGGAGCTGTTTTTT.

This clonotype came up a few times. The V gene is TRBV20-1, the J gene TRBJ2-3; 11 positions agree with TRBD2. Unmatched junction bases numbered 13, after V lost 2 bases and J lost 9 bases. Germline CDR1 and CDR2: DFQATT and SNEGSKA (reference sequence). CDR3 length equals 16 residues. DNA of the CDR3: TGCAGTGCTAGACATACGACTAGCGGGATCGGTGGAACGCAGTATTTT. Translation: CSARHTTSGIGGTQYF.

The CDR3: CASSLVKGPKTQYF. The DNA of the CDR3 is TGTGCCAGCAGCTTAGTCAAGGGTCCGAAGACCCAGTACTTC. The gene calls are TRBV11-2 and TRBJ2-5; D is unclear. The ends were cut back, 1 base at V and 6 bases at J, with 12 bases in the middle. Germline V gives CDR1 SGHAT, CDR2 FQNNGV. The CDR3 length is 14 residues.

The chain uses TRBV20-1 and TRBJ2-1, with 7 bases lining up with TRBD1. This CDR3 comprises 16 residues. The germline V gene has CDR1 DFQATT and CDR2 SNEGSKA (reference sequence). The junction had 8 bases not matched to a gene; V was cut back by 3 bases and J by 0 bases. The CDR3 coding sequence is TGCAGTGCTAGCGTTTGGGACAGACACTCCTACAATGAGCAGTTCTTC. Translated: CSASVWDRHSYNEQFF.

V gene TRBV7-9 combines with J gene TRBJ2-2; D not resolved. The CDR3 has 15 amino acids. Germline loops: CDR1 SEHNR, CDR2 FQNEAQ (reference sequence). The ends were cut back, 3 bases at V and 5 bases at J, with 13 bases in the middle. CDR3 nucleotide sequence: TGTGCCAGCAGCTTGGCATTAGAAGGAACCGGGGAGCTGTTTTTT. It encodes CASSLALEGTGELFF.

V usage is TRBV7-9 and J usage is TRBJ2-7, with D unresolved. The CDR3 extends over 12 amino acids. Trimming removed 3 bases at V and 7 bases at J, with 10 bases between. The germline CDR1 and CDR2 sequences are SEHNR and FQNEAQ (reference sequence). CDR3 amino acids: CASSLLLGEQYV. CDR3 DNA sequence: TGTGCCAGCAGCTTGCTGCTCGGAGAGCAGTACGTC.

The gene calls are TRBV2 and TRBJ2-7; 9 nucleotides line up with TRBD1. CDR3 length equals 15 residues. Germline V gene lookup returns CDR1 SNHLY and CDR2 FYNNEI. V lost 6 bases to trimming and J lost 4 bases; unmatched junction nucleotides: 10. The CDR3 protein is CASRLRTGETYEQYV. The CDR3 DNA reads TGTGCCAGCAGGCTCCGGACAGGGGAAACATACGAGCAGTACGTC.

Comment on this clonotype: Germline is not matched at one junction end, which may reflect a read error. V usage is TRBV7-7 and J usage is TRBJ2-5, with 7 bases lining up with TRBD1. The CDR3 length is 14 residues. Germline-derived CDR1 and CDR2 are SSHAT and FNYEAQ (reference sequence). The CDR3 nucleotides read TGTGCTAGCAGCGCTGGGACAGTCCAAGAGACCCAGTACTTC. It specifies CASSAGTVQETQYF.

The V call is TRBV15, the J call TRBJ1-1; the D gene is possibly TRBD1 (6 bases). V was clipped by 1 base and J by 6 bases, with 12 bases between them. The CDR3 is made up of 14 amino acids. Germline V gives CDR1 LNHNV, CDR2 YYDKDF (reference sequence). The CDR3 spells CATSRVEGVSEAFF. For the CDR3, the DNA is TGTGCCACCAGCAGAGTAGAGGGGGTCTCTGAAGCTTTCTTT.

The V call is TRBV6-2 or TRBV6-3, the J call TRBJ2-5, with a tentative D call TRBD2 (5 bases). The CDR3 spans 15 residues. Germline lookup yields CDR1 MNHEY and CDR2 SVGEGT. The V gene lost 2 bases and the J gene lost 5 bases, with 15 bases spanning the gap. The CDR3 region is CASSYEDPGRETQYF. CDR3 DNA: TGTGCCAGCAGTTACGAGGACCCGGGAAGGGAGACCCAGTACTTC.

This clonotype has more than one count but fewer than ten. This chain links TRBV3-1 with TRBJ1-2, with a weak D call TRBD1 (5 bases). The germline V gene encodes CDR1 LGHDT and CDR2 YNNKEL (reference sequence). This CDR3 spans 14 amino acids. With 0 bases removed from V and 8 bases from J, the gap between germline ends came to 13 bases. The chain's CDR3 is CASSQEGTEEGYTF. In DNA, the CDR3 is TGTGCCAGCAGCCAAGAGGGGACGGAAGAAGGCTACACCTTC.

This rearrangement joins TRBV11-1 to TRBJ2-7; the D is unclear. CDR1 is SGHAT and CDR2 is FQDESV in the germline V gene (reference sequence). CDR3 length: 14 amino acids. The V and J ends lost 1 base and 0 bases respectively, with 7 bases between them. Written as DNA, the CDR3 is TGTGCCAGCAGCTTAGTTAGCATCTCCTACGAGCAGTACTTC. Its protein product is CASSLVSISYEQYF.

This chain links TRBV19 with TRBJ2-1; D unresolved. Germline values: CDR1 LNHDA, CDR2 SQIVND (reference sequence). Trimming pared 7 bases from V and 6 bases from J, leaving 10 bases between. This CDR3 has 12 amino acids. The CDR3: CASTQSGNEQFF. CDR3 bases: TGTGCCAGTACCCAGTCGGGCAATGAGCAGTTCTTC.

The rearrangement links TRBV13 to TRBJ2-1, with D possibly being TRBD2 (6 bases). The CDR3 runs to 15 residues. Trimming removed 1 base from V and 1 base from J, with 8 bases in between. CDR1 is PRHDT, CDR2 FYEKMQ, per germline (reference sequence). The CDR3 nucleotides are TGTGCCAGCAGCTTAGATCGGGGGTCCTACAATGAGCAGTTCTTC. It translates to CASSLDRGSYNEQFF.

In this sample, this clonotype turned up many times. The chain carries TRBV20-1 and TRBJ1-1; no reliable D call. The V gene lost 4 bases and the J gene lost 0 bases, with 9 bases spanning the gap. CDR3 length: 13 residues. Germline V CDR1 and CDR2: DFQATT, SNEGSKA (reference sequence). CDR3 in amino acids: CSAMGGMNTEAFF. The CDR3 DNA follows: TGCAGTGCTATGGGCGGCATGAACACTGAAGCTTTCTTT.

The J gene is TRBJ1-6, the V gene TRBV12-3 or TRBV12-4; D gene unclear. The CDR3 covers 15 residues. The V end was cut by 6 bases, the J end by 7 bases, with 16 bases between. This chain's CDR3 is CASRDDMRHNSPLHF. The CDR3 DNA reads as TGTGCCAGCAGGGACGACATGAGGCACAATTCACCCCTCCACTTT.

The chain has TRBV7-2 and TRBJ2-3; 11 nucleotides match TRBD2. CDR1 is SGHTA, CDR2 FQGNSA, per germline. The trim removed 5 bases at V and 0 bases at J, leaving 10 bases unmatched. The CDR3 has 18 amino acids. The DNA for the CDR3 is TGTGCCAGCAGCCCGATACCGGGACTAGCGGATAGCACAGATACGCAGTATTTT. Protein: CASSPIPGLADSTDTQYF.

The CDR3 region is CASSSLVGPRQGQNTIYF. The CDR3 DNA reads TGTGCCAGCAGCTCCCTGGTCGGTCCACGACAGGGTCAAAACACCATATATTTT. The chain combines TRBV3-1 with TRBJ1-3; 7 nucleotides agree with TRBD1. The J segment lost 6 bases and the V segment lost 5 bases, leaving 19 bases of the junction unmatched. Germline loops: CDR1 LGHDT, CDR2 YNNKEL (reference sequence). CDR3 length: 18 amino acids.

CDR3 DNA sequence: TGTGCCAGCAGTACAACCCTAGGACTAGCGGGGGACGAGCAGTACGTC. It codes for CASSTTLGLAGDEQYV. The chain carries TRBV27 and TRBJ2-7; 13 nucleotides line up with TRBD2. The CDR3 is 16 residues long. The trim removed 5 bases at V and 5 bases at J, leaving 9 bases unmatched. The germline V gene has CDR1 MNHEY and CDR2 SMNVEV (reference sequence).

This clonotype came up a few times. This chain joins TRBV12-3 or TRBV12-4 and TRBJ1-5; D is undetermined. CDR3 size: 12 residues. V was clipped by 1 base and J by 9 bases, with 7 bases between them. CDR3 sequence reads: CASSLGGGPQHF. CDR3 bases: TGTGCCAGCAGTTTAGGGGGAGGGCCCCAGCATTTT.

This clonotype occurred a few times. The chain links TRBV20-1 to TRBJ1-4; D is unclear. Deletions cut 0 bases from V and 8 bases from J, with 13 bases between. This CDR3 region has 14 residues. Germline lookup yields CDR1 DFQATT and CDR2 SNEGSKA (reference sequence). The CDR3 nucleotides read TGCAGTGCTAGAGATGACGGGGTGGTGGAAAAACTGTTTTTT. It codes for CSARDDGVVEKLFF.

This rearrangement joins TRBV19 to TRBJ1-2, with 8 bases matching TRBD1. Germline V CDR1 and CDR2: LNHDA, SQIVND (reference sequence). The CDR3 extends over 15 amino acids. Trimming cost V 3 bases and J 6 bases; bases outside gene matches: 9. CDR3 nucleotide sequence: TGTGCCAGTAGTATCTCGCAGGGGGCATCGCATGGCTACACCTTC. Translated: CASSISQGASHGYTF.

The J gene is TRBJ1-2, the V gene TRBV5-8, with no clear D. V was pared by 4 bases and J by 1 base, with 20 bases between. Germline CDR1 and CDR2: SGHTS and YDEGEE. The CDR3 is made up of 17 amino acids. The CDR3 spells CASSLWGRVRFNYGYTF. The CDR3 nucleotides read TGTGCCAGCAGCCTCTGGGGTAGAGTCCGCTTTAACTATGGCTACACCTTC.

The CDR3 coding sequence is TGCGCCAGCAGCTTGGGGCTAGCGGGGAGATACGAGCAGTACGTC. Its protein is CASSLGLAGRYEQYV. The chain recombines TRBV5-1 with TRBJ2-7; 9 bases line up with TRBD2. The V gene end was trimmed by 0 bases and the J gene end by 4 bases; junction bases not matched to a gene: 5. This CDR3 is built from 15 residues. Germline values: CDR1 SGHRS, CDR2 YFSETQ.